This TCR beta chain was captured in a study of neurological immune-mediated disorders. CDR3 length: 15 amino acids. Trimming at V came to 1 base and at J to 4 bases, leaving 3 bases not matched to a gene. Germline-derived CDR1 and CDR2 are SGHTA and FQGNSA. 5'RACE employing 10-nucleotide random UMIs yielded the cDNA. Every sequencing run produced over 160 million TCR-beta sequences, and the sequences from any one run covered 15-18 subjects. One entry per CDR3 protein results from TCRdb running MiXCR on the 5' RACE reads. The sample shows more than 75,000 distinct CDR3 sequences, around 3.5% of them seen only once. Ten or more counts support this clonotype. Antigen: not known. Study-level results: The greatest degree of TCR clonal expansion was observed in HTLV-1-associated myelopathy, with the lowest in multiple sclerosis, below that of healthy controls. A possible signature was seen in one related-CDR3 cluster, into which phylogenetic grouping placed the repertoires of 18 of 34 multiple sclerosis patients.

Sequencing was performed on PBMCs. This rearrangement joins TRBV7-2 to TRBJ1-4, with 7 bases lining up with TRBD1. This receptor was taken from a woman between 45 and 65 years old with multiple sclerosis. In DNA, the CDR3 is TGTGCCAGCAGCTTAGGGGGACAGATTAATGAAAAACTGTTTTTT. Its translation is CASSLGGQINEKLFF.